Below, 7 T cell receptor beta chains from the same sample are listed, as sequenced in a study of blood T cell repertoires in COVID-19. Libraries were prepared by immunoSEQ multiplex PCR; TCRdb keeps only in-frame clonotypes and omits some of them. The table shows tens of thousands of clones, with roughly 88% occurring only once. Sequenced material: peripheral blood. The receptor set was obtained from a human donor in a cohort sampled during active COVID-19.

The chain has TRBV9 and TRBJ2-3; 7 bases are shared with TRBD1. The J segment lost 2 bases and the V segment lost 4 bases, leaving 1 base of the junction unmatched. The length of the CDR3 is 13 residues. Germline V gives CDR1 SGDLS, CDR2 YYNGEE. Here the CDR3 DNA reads TGTGCCAGCAGCCAGGGGGACACAGATACGCAGTATTTT. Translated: CASSQGDTDTQYF.

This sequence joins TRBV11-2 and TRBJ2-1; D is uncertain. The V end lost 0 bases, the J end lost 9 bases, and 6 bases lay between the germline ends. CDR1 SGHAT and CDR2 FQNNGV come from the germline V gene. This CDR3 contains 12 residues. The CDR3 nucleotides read TGTGCCAGCAGCTTAGATCCGAGTGAGCAGTTCTTC. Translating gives CASSLDPSEQFF.

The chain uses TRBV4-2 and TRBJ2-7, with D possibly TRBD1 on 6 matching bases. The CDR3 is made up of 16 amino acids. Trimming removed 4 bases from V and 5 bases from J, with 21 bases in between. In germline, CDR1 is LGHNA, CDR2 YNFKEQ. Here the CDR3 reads CASSPFSGASPHEQYF. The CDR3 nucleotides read TGTGCCAGCAGCCCCTTTTCAGGGGCTAGTCCCCACGAGCAGTACTTC.

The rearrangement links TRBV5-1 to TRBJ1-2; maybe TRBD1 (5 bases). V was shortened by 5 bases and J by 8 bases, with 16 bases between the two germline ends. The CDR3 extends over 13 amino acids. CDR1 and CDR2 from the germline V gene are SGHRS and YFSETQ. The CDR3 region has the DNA TGCGCCAGCAGTAAAACAGGCATGGAGGGCTACACCTTC. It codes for CASSKTGMEGYTF.

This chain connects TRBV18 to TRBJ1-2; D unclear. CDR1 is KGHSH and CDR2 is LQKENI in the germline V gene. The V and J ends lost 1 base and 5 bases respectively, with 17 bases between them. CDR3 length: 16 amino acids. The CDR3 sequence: CASSPLSRQEGYGYTF. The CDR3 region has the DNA TGTGCCAGCTCACCACTGTCTAGGCAGGAGGGATATGGCTACACCTTC.

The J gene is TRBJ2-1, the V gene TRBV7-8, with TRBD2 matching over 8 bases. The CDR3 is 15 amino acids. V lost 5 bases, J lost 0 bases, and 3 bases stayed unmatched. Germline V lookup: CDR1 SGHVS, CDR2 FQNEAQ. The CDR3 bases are TGTGCCAGCAGCCAGAGCGGGAGCTCCTACAATGAGCAGTTCTTC. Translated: CASSQSGSSYNEQFF.

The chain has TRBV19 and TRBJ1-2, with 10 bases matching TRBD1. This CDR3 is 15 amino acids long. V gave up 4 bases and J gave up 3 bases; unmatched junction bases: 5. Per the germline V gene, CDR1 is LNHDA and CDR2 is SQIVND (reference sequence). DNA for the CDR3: TGTGCCAGTAGTACCCTAGGGACAGGGGACTATGGCTACACCTTC. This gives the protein CASSTLGTGDYGYTF.